This TCR beta chain is from a study of siplizumab effects on memory and regulatory T cells. Study-wide findings and caveats: Proliferating Tregs' suppressive function in siplizumab cultures went unconfirmed. Siplizumab conditions gave an average of approximately 70% Treg-derived mappable alloreactive CD4+ clones, versus about 30% for controls. The mapping of alloreactive clones to unstimulated subsets covered only a minor fraction of them. Naive T cells looked more diverse than memory cells, and they looked like major contributors to the alloresponse.

There are 18 residues in the CDR3. Generated by immunoSEQ multiplex PCR, the TCRdb table keeps only in-frame clones and is missing some. The sample holds tens of thousands of clones; around 92% are singletons and the top ten take under 0.3%. Regarding this clone: Its specificity is unknown.

Specimen: naive CD4+ T cells sorted from blood. The chain has TRBV21-1 and TRBJ2-4; the table's TRBD2 call for D was not verified on the DNA. TRBV21-1 is a pseudogene segment. This TCR derives from a human donor in good health. The CDR3 loop reads CASSKEASPTLPKNIQYF. In DNA, the CDR3 is TGTGCCAGCAGCAAAGAGGCTAGCCCAACATTACCCAAAAACATTCAGTACTTC.